Described below is a single T cell receptor beta chain sequence and its context. Antigen unknown. The sample is drawn from a study of T-cell memory formation after mild COVID-19. Study conclusions and caveats: The SARS-CoV-2 specificity of second-wave clones reaching peak at day 37 remained unverified. Largely, contracting CD4+ clones fell within CM and EM, and contracting CD8+ clones within EMRA. While clones contracting from day 15 to 85 were balanced between CD4 and CD8, later expanders leaned CD4+.

One entry per CDR3 protein, called by TCRdb with MiXCR from the 5' RACE reads. The top ten hold 0.6% to 1% of the sample, which has tens of thousands of distinct CDR3 sequences, 6% to 7% seen once. This receptor was identified in an adult who had mild COVID-19 (a few samples of this study predate the infection). Cell type and time point are not known. Sequencing was done on a sample of PBMCs or a T cell subset sorted from them (not recorded which).

The CDR3 protein is CSVGVEYGYTF. The CDR3 region has the DNA TGCAGCGTTGGAGTGGAATATGGCTACACCTTC. The chain is built from TRBV29-1 and TRBJ1-2, with D unresolved. The germline V gene encodes CDR1 SQVTM and CDR2 ANQGSEA. The CDR3 runs to 11 residues. Trimming shortened V by 4 bases and J by 5 bases, and 8 bases separated the two germline ends.